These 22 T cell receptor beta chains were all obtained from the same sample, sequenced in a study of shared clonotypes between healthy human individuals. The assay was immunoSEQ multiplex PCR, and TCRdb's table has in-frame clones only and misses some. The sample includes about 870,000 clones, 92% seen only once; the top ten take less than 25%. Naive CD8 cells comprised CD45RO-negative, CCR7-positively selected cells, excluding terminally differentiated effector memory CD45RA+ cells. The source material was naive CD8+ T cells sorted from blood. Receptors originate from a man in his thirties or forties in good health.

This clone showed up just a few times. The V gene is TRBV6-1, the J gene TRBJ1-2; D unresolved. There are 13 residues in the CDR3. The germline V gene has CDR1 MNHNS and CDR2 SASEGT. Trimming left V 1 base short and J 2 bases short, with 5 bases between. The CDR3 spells CASSEDRNYGYTF. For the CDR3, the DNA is TGTGCCAGCAGTGAAGACAGAAACTATGGCTACACCTTC.

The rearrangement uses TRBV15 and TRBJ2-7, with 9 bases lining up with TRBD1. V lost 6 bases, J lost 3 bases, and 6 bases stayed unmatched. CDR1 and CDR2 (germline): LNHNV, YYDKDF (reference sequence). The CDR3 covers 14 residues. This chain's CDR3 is CATSRTGAVYEQYF. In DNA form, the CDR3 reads TGTGCCACCAGTCGGACAGGGGCGGTCTACGAGCAGTACTTC.

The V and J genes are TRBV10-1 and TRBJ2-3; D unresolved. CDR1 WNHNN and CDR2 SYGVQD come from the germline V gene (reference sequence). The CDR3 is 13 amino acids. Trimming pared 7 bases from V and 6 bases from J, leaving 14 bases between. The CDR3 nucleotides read TGCGCCAGCACCAAAGACCGGCGGGATACGCAGTATTTT. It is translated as CASTKDRRDTQYF.

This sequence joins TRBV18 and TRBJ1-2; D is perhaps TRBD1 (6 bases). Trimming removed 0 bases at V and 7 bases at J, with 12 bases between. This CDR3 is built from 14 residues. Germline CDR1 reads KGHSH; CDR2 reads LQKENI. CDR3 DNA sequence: TGTGCCAGCTCACCACCGGCAGGGGCGGTTGGCTACACCTTC. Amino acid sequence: CASSPPAGAVGYTF.

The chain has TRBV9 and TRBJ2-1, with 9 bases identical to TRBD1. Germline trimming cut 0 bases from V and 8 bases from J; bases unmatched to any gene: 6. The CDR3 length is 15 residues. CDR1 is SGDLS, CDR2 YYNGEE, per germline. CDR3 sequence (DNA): TGTGCCAGCAGCGTAGAGGGACAGGGTGTCGATGAGCAGTTCTTC. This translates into CASSVEGQGVDEQFF.

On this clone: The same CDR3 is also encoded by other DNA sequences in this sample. CDR3 sequence (DNA): TGTGCCAGCAGTTTAATCGGTGGTACCGGGGAGCTGTTTTTT. Translation gives CASSLIGGTGELFF. This chain connects TRBV27 to TRBJ2-2; D remains unclear. V lost 2 bases to trimming and J lost 5 bases, with 9 bases between them. This CDR3 has 14 residues. Germline V CDR1 and CDR2: MNHEY, SMNVEV (reference sequence).

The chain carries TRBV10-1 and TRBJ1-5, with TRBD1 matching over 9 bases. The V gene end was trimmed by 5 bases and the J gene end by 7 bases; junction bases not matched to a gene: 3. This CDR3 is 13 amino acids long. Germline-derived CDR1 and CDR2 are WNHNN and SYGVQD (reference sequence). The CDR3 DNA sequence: TGCGCCAGCAGTCTGGACAGGGGACAGCCCCAGCATTTT. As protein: CASSLDRGQPQHF.

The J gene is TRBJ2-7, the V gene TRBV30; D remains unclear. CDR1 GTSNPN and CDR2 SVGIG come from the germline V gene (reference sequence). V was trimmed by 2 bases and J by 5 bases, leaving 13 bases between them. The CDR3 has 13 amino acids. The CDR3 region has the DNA TGTGCCTGGAGTCCCCACTTAGGAAACGAGCAGTACTTC. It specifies CAWSPHLGNEQYF.

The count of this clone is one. Written as DNA, the CDR3 is TGCGCCAGCAGCCCGGCGGGGGGACAGGGGCAAGAGACCCAGTACTTC. This gives the protein CASSPAGGQGQETQYF. The chain recombines TRBV4-1 with TRBJ2-5, with 10 nucleotides matching TRBD1. From germline, CDR1 is MGHRA and CDR2 YSYEKL. Losses at the gene ends were 4 bases for V and 2 bases for J; bases not matched to a gene: 7. The CDR3 spans 16 residues.

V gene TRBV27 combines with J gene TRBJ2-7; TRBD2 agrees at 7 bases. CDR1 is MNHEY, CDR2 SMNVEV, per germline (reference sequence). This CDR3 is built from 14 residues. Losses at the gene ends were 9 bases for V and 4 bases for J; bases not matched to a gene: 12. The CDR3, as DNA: TGTGCCAGTTGGGGAAGCGGGAATGGGTACGAGCAGTACTTC. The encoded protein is CASWGSGNGYEQYF.

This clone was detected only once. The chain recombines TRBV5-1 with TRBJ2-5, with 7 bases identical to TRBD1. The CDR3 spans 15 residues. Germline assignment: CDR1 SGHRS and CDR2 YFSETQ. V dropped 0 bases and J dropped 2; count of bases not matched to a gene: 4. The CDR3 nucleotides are TGCGCCAGCAGCTTGGAGGGGGCCGGTCAAGAGACCCAGTACTTC. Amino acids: CASSLEGAGQETQYF.

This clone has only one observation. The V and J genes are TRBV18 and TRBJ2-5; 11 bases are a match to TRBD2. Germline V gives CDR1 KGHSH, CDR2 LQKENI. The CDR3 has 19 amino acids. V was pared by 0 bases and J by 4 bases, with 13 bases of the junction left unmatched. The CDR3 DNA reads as TGTGCCAGCTCACCACCCCCGCTAGCGGGAGGAAGAGGAGTAGAGACCCAGTACTTC. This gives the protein CASSPPPLAGGRGVETQYF. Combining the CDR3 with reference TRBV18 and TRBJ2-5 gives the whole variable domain NAGVMQNPRHLVRRRGQEARLRCSPMKGHSHVYWYRQLPEEGLKFMVYLQKENIIDESGMPKERFSAEFPKEGPSILRIQQVVRGDSAAYFCASSPPPLAGGRGVETQYFGPGTRLLVL.

The DNA for the CDR3 is TGTGCCAGTAGTATGGGACTAGCGGCCTCCTACGAGCAGTACTTC. It codes for CASSMGLAASYEQYF. The chain combines TRBV19 with TRBJ2-7; 11 nucleotides line up with TRBD2. The ends lost 3 bases at V and 0 bases at J; junction bases unmatched: 1. CDR1 and CDR2 from the germline V gene are LNHDA and SQIVND (reference sequence). The CDR3 has 15 residues.

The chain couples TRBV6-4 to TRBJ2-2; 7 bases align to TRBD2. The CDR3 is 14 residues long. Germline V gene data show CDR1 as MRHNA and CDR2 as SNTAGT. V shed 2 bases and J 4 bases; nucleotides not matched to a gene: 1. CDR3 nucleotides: TGTGCCAGCAGTGACGGGAGGGCCACCGGGGAGCTGTTTTTT. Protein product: CASSDGRATGELFF.

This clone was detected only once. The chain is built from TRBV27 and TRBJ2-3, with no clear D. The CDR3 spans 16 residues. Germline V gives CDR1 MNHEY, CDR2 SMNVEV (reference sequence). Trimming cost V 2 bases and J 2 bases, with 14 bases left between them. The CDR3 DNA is TGTGCCAGCAGTTTAAACGGGTTTAGTAACACAGATACGCAGTATTTT. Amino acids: CASSLNGFSNTDTQYF.

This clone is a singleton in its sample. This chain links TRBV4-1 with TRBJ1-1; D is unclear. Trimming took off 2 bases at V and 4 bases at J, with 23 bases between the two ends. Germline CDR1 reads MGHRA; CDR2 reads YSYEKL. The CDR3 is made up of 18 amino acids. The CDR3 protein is CASSQHPPGRESSTEAFF. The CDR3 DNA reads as TGCGCCAGCAGCCAACACCCTCCGGGTCGTGAATCGAGCACTGAAGCTTTCTTT.

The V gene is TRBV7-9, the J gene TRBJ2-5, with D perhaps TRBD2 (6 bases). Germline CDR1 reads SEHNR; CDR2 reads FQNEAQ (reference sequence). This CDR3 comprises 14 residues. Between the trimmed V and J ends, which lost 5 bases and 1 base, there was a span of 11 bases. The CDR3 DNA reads TGTGCCAGCAGCGCCCGGGAGCGCCAAGAGACCCAGTACTTC. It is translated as CASSARERQETQYF.

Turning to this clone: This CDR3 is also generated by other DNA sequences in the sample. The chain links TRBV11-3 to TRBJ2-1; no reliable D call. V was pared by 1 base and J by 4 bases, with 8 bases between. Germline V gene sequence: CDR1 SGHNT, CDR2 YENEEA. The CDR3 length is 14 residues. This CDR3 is CASSLGGSYNEQFF. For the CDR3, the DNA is TGTGCCAGCAGCTTAGGTGGCAGTTACAATGAGCAGTTCTTC. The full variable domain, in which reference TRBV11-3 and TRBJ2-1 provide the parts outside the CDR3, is EAGVVQSPRYKIIEKKQPVAFWCNPISGHNTLYWYLQNLGQGPELLIRYENEEAVDDSQLPKDRFSAERLKGVDSTLKIQPAELGDSAVYLCASSLGGSYNEQFFGPGTRLTVL.

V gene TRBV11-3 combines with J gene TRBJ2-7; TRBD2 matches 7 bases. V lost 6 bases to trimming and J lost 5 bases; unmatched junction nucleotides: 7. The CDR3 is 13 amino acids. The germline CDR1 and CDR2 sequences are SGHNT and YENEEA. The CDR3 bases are TGTGCCAGCAGTCCCTGGGAGGGCCACGAGCAGTACTTC. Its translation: CASSPWEGHEQYF. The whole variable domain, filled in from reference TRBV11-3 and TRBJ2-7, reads EAGVVQSPRYKIIEKKQPVAFWCNPISGHNTLYWYLQNLGQGPELLIRYENEEAVDDSQLPKDRFSAERLKGVDSTLKIQPAELGDSAVYLCASSPWEGHEQYFGPGTRLTVT.

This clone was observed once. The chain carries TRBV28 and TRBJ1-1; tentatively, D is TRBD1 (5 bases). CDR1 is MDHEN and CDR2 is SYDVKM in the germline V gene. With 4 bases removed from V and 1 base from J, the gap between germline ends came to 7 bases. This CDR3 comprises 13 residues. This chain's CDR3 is CASSSTENTEAFF. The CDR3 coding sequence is TGTGCCAGCAGTTCGACAGAGAACACTGAAGCTTTCTTT.

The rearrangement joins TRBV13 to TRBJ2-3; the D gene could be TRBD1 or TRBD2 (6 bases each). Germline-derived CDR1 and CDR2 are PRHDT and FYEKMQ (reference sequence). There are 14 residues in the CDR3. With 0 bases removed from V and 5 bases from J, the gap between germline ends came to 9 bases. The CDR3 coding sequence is TGTGCCAGCAGCTTAGGCAGGGGAGGAGATACGCAGTATTTT. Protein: CASSLGRGGDTQYF.

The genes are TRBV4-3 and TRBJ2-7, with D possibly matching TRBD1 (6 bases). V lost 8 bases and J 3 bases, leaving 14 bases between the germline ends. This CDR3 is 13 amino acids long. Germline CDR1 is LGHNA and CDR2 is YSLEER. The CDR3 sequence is CASCPGHSYEQYF. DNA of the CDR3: TGCGCCAGCTGCCCGGGACACAGCTACGAGCAGTACTTC.